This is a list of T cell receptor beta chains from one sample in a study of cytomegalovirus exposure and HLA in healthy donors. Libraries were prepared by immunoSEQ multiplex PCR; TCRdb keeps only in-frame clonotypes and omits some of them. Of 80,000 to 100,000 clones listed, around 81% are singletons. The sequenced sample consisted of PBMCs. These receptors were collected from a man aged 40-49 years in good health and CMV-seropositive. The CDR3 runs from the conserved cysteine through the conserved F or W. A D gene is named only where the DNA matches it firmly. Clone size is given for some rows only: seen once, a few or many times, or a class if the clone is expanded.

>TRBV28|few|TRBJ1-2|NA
CASSPLTDLYGYTF
TGTGCCAGCAGTCCTCTGACAGACCTCTATGGCTACACCTTC
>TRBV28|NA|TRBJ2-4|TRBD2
CASDGGGPDIQYF
TGTGCCAGCGACGGGGGGGGCCCCGACATTCAGTACTTC
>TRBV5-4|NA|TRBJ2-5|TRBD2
CASSLGGDETQYF
TGTGCCAGCAGCCTTGGGGGGGACGAGACCCAGTACTTC
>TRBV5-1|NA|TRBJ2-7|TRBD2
CASSLGTSGSGEQYF
TGCGCCAGCAGCTTAGGAACTAGCGGGAGCGGAGAGCAGTACTTC
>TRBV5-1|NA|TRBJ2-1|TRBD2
CASSVILAGGTYNEQFF
TGCGCCAGCAGCGTGATACTAGCGGGGGGAACGTACAATGAGCAGTTCTTC
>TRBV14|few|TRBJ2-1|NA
CASSPTPGDEEQFF
TGTGCCAGCAGCCCGACCCCAGGGGACGAGGAGCAGTTCTTC
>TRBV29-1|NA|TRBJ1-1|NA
CSVDSGGDTEAFF
TGCAGCGTTGACTCCGGAGGGGACACTGAAGCTTTCTTT
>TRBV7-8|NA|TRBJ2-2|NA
CASSLRGMNTGELFF
TGTGCCAGCAGCTTAAGGGGGATGAACACCGGGGAGCTGTTTTTT
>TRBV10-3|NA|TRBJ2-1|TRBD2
CATGGLGTNEQFF
TGTGCCACCGGGGGACTAGGTACGAATGAGCAGTTCTTC
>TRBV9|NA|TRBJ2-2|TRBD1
CASSVGTGGRELFF
TGTGCCAGCAGCGTAGGTACAGGGGGGAGAGAGCTGTTTTTT
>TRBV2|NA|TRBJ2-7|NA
CASTFQQGYEQYF
TGTGCCAGCACCTTCCAACAGGGCTACGAGCAGTACTTC
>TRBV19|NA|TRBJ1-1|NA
CASSIPGNTEAFF
TGTGCCAGTAGTATACCGGGAAACACTGAAGCTTTCTTT
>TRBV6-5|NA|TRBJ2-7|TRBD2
CASRPTSGRAEQYF
TGTGCCAGCAGACCGACTAGCGGGAGGGCCGAGCAGTACTTC
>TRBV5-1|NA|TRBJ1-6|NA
CASRPQGPSSYNSPLHF
TGCGCCAGCAGACCCCAGGGGCCCAGCTCCTATAATTCACCCCTCCACTTT
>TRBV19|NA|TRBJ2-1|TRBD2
CASSWWEGNEQFF
TGTGCCAGTAGTTGGTGGGAGGGCAATGAGCAGTTCTTC
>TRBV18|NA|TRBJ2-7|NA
CASSLTAGVEQYF
TGTGCCAGCTCACTAACTGCAGGGGTCGAGCAGTACTTC
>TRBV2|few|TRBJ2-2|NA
CASSVGEAGELFF
TGTGCCAGCAGTGTTGGGGAGGCCGGGGAGCTGTTTTTT
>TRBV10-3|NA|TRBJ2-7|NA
CAISESSGRSYEQYF
TGTGCCATCAGTGAGTCCAGCGGGCGCTCCTACGAGCAGTACTTC
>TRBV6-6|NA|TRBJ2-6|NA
CASSYSTSSGANGLTF
TGTGCCAGCAGTTACTCGACGAGTTCTGGGGCCAACGGCCTGACTTTC
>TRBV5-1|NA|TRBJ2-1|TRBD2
CASSLDGGAPYNEQFF
TGCGCCAGCAGCTTGGACGGGGGGGCCCCCTACAATGAGCAGTTCTTC
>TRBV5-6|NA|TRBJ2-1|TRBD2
CASSLAASGSYNEQFF
TGTGCCAGCAGCTTGGCCGCTAGCGGCTCCTACAATGAGCAGTTCTTC
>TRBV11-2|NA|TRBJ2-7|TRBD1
CASSLPVTRGLYEQYF
TGTGCCAGCAGCTTACCGGTTACCAGGGGGCTCTACGAGCAGTACTTC